These 17 T cell receptor beta chains were sequenced from one sample in a study of OX40 agonist ivuxolimab in advanced cancers. Receptor amplification or capture employed the immunoSEQ multiplex PCR assay. TCRdb provides this immuneACCESS table in a form limited to in-frame rearrangements. Some clones are lacking; in checked studies, under half of them reflect an unresolved V gene, and why the rest are absent is not known. A total of some 57,000 clones appear in this sample, just under 90% of them only once. About 5% of the sample goes to the ten largest clones. The material sequenced was CD4+ or CD8+ T cells sorted from blood, taken in a trial of the OX40 agonist ivuxolimab. These receptors all come from an adult with an advanced solid tumor such as melanoma, head and neck, liver or kidney cancer.

This clone was picked up one time. The chain employs TRBV10-3 and TRBJ2-3; TRBD2 matches 9 bases. This CDR3 region has 15 residues. Germline lookup yields CDR1 ENHRY and CDR2 SYGVKD. V lost 5 bases, J lost 0 bases, and 3 bases stayed unmatched. The CDR3 DNA is TGTGCCATCAGTCCTAGCGGGACGAGCACAGATACGCAGTATTTT. This sequence encodes CAISPSGTSTDTQYF.

This chain uses TRBV18 with TRBJ2-2; 9 bases fit TRBD2. Germline V gives CDR1 KGHSH, CDR2 LQKENI. This CDR3 spans 18 amino acids. The V and J ends lost 2 bases and 8 bases, in that order; junction bases with no gene match: 15. The CDR3 DNA is TGTGCCAGCTCACCAAGCGTCTCTAGCGGGATGGAGATTGGGGAGCTGTTTTTT. Translation gives CASSPSVSSGMEIGELFF. Full variable domain (outside the CDR3, taken from reference TRBV18 and TRBJ2-2): NAGVMQNPRHLVRRRGQEARLRCSPMKGHSHVYWYRQLPEEGLKFMVYLQKENIIDESGMPKERFSAEFPKEGPSILRIQQVVRGDSAAYFCASSPSVSSGMEIGELFFGEGSRLTVL.

The gene calls are TRBV5-1 and TRBJ2-7, with 9 bases matching TRBD1. The junction had 5 bases not matched to a gene; V was cut back by 3 bases and J by 1 base. CDR1 and CDR2 from the germline V gene are SGHRS and YFSETQ. The CDR3 is made up of 15 amino acids. CDR3 region: CASSWRQGESYEQYF. Written as DNA, the CDR3 is TGCGCCAGCAGCTGGAGACAGGGGGAGTCCTACGAGCAGTACTTC.

The chain uses TRBV28 and TRBJ2-7; maybe TRBD2 (6 bases). CDR3 size: 13 residues. V was shortened by 2 bases and J by 2 bases, with 7 bases between the two germline ends. Germline assignment: CDR1 MDHEN and CDR2 SYDVKM. CDR3 sequence reads: CASSLAGTYEQYF. CDR3 coding DNA: TGTGCCAGCAGTTTAGCGGGGACCTACGAGCAGTACTTC. The full variable domain, its missing parts supplied by reference TRBV28 and TRBJ2-7, is DVKVTQSSRYLVKRTGEKVFLECVQDMDHENMFWYRQDPGLGLRLIYFSYDVKMKEKGDIPEGYSVSREKKERFSLILESASTNQTSMYLCASSLAGTYEQYFGPGTRLTVT.

The rearrangement joins TRBV19 to TRBJ2-7; TRBD2 matches 11 bases. V gave up 8 bases and J gave up 4 bases; unmatched junction bases: 4. Germline CDR1 LNHDA, CDR2 SQIVND (reference sequence). The CDR3 loop spans 13 amino acids. The CDR3 coding sequence is TGTGCCAGTGGACTAGCGGGCGAATACGAGCAGTACTTC. Its protein is CASGLAGEYEQYF.

The chain recombines TRBV7-9 with TRBJ2-4, with unresolved D. The germline V and J ends were trimmed by 6 bases and 6 bases, with 15 bases remaining between them. CDR3 length equals 14 residues. From germline, CDR1 is SEHNR and CDR2 FQNEAQ (reference sequence). The CDR3 DNA reads TGTGCCAGCAGACCAACTGGGCCGGGAAACATTCAGTACTTC. This gives the protein CASRPTGPGNIQYF.

The rearrangement uses TRBV4-3 and TRBJ1-2; D might be TRBD1 (5 bases). The CDR3 has 16 amino acids. Germline CDR1 reads LGHNA; CDR2 reads YSLEER. V lost 0 bases and J 2 bases, leaving 13 bases between the germline ends. CDR3 sequence: CASSQDLGGTNYGYTF. The CDR3 bases are TGCGCCAGCAGCCAAGACCTGGGCGGGACCAACTATGGCTACACCTTC.

V usage is TRBV28 and J usage is TRBJ2-5; 9 positions match TRBD1. The CDR3 covers 13 residues. J was trimmed by 5 bases and V by 8 bases; bases with no gene match: 6. Per germline, CDR1 MDHEN and CDR2 SYDVKM. CDR3 region: CASRGQGYETQYF. The DNA of the CDR3 is TGTGCCAGCCGGGGACAGGGATACGAGACCCAGTACTTC.

As for this clone: The sample carries other DNA sequences with the same CDR3. The chain recombines TRBV5-1 with TRBJ1-1, with D tentatively TRBD1 (6 bases). Per the germline V gene, CDR1 is SGHRS and CDR2 is YFSETQ. The CDR3 has 14 residues. The V end was cut by 4 bases, the J end by 1 base, with 11 bases between. CDR3 in amino acids: CASSGGTPNTEAFF. The CDR3, as DNA: TGCGCCAGCAGCGGCGGGACACCGAACACTGAAGCTTTCTTT.

The rearrangement joins TRBV4-2 to TRBJ2-7; TRBD1 agrees at 8 bases. Losses at the gene ends were 5 bases for V and 2 bases for J; bases not matched to a gene: 5. The CDR3 is made up of 14 amino acids. CDR1 is LGHNA and CDR2 is YNFKEQ in the germline V gene. CDR3 DNA: TGTGCCAGCAGCAGATCGGACAGGGCCTACGAGCAGTACTTC. Translating it yields CASSRSDRAYEQYF.

V is TRBV15 and J is TRBJ1-1; tentatively, D is TRBD1 (6 bases). Germline V gene lookup returns CDR1 LNHNV and CDR2 YYDKDF (reference sequence). This CDR3 spans 16 amino acids. The germline V and J ends were trimmed by 5 bases and 4 bases, with 20 bases remaining between them. The CDR3 loop is CATSLGRGRVGTEAFF. CDR3 nucleotide sequence: TGTGCCACCAGCCTAGGGAGGGGGAGGGTCGGCACTGAAGCTTTCTTT.

This sequence joins TRBV29-1 and TRBJ2-3, with 13 bases aligning to TRBD2. There are 20 residues in the CDR3. V lost 5 bases to trimming and J lost 0 bases; unmatched junction nucleotides: 17. Germline assignment: CDR1 SQVTM and CDR2 ANQGSEA. The CDR3 here is CSVSGLAGLYGGGSTDTQYF. The CDR3 coding sequence is TGCAGCGTTTCGGGACTAGCGGGACTATACGGTGGGGGGAGCACAGATACGCAGTATTTT.

As regards this clone: One end of the junction fails to match germline, which may point to a read error. The chain uses TRBV5-4 and TRBJ2-1, with 9 bases fitting TRBD2. Germline assignment: CDR1 SGHNT and CDR2 YYREEE (reference sequence). The CDR3 runs 14 residues. As DNA, the CDR3 is TGTGCCAGCAGCTTGGCGTTTAGCGGGAGATCCGGGATCTTC. Translation gives CASSLAFSGRSGIF. Combining the CDR3 with reference TRBV5-4 and TRBJ2-1 gives the whole variable domain ETGVTQSPTHLIKTRGQQVTLRCSSQSGHNTVSWYQQALGQGPQFIFQYYREEENGRGNFPPRFSGLQFPNYSSELNVNALELDDSALYLCASSLAFSGRSGIFGPGTRLTVL.

This sequence joins TRBV19 and TRBJ1-2; D unclear. V dropped 3 bases and J dropped 5 bases, with 16 bases sitting between them. Germline loops: CDR1 LNHDA, CDR2 SQIVND (reference sequence). The CDR3 consists of 15 residues. CDR3 sequence reads: CASSIAPMMGYGYTF. The CDR3 region has the DNA TGTGCCAGTAGTATCGCCCCTATGATGGGGTATGGCTACACCTTC.

This clone appeared once. This chain links TRBV30 with TRBJ1-6; D possibly corresponds to TRBD1 (5 bases). The CDR3 length is 15 residues. V was cut by 0 bases and J by 5 bases, with 11 bases left in between. The germline gives CDR1 GTSNPN, CDR2 SVGIG (reference sequence). CDR3 protein: CAWSVKGQNNSPLHF. In DNA form, the CDR3 reads TGTGCCTGGAGTGTCAAGGGGCAGAATAATTCACCCCTCCACTTT.

V usage is TRBV7-8 and J usage is TRBJ2-7, with D possibly matching TRBD1 (6 bases). The germline CDR1 and CDR2 sequences are SGHVS and FQNEAQ. V was pared by 4 bases and J by 6 bases, with 31 bases between. The CDR3 contains 19 residues. CDR3 coding DNA: TGTGCCAGCAGCTCCCAGAGTTACAGGGACCTAGGAAAAACTAGCGAGCAGTACTTC. The encoded protein is CASSSQSYRDLGKTSEQYF. Together with reference TRBV7-8 and TRBJ2-7, the CDR3 gives the full variable domain: GAGVSQSPRYKVAKRGQDVALRCDPISGHVSLFWYQQALGQGPEFLTYFQNEAQLDKSGLPSDRFFAERPEGSVSTLKIQRTQQEDSAVYLCASSSQSYRDLGKTSEQYFGPGTRLTVT.

The V call is TRBV11-2, the J call TRBJ2-3; a weak D match, TRBD2 (5 bases). CDR1 is SGHAT and CDR2 is FQNNGV in the germline V gene. The germline V and J ends were trimmed by 2 bases and 4 bases, with 7 bases remaining between them. CDR3 size: 13 residues. The CDR3 is CASSLRGADTQYF. CDR3 in DNA: TGTGCCAGCAGCTTACGGGGTGCAGATACGCAGTATTTT.